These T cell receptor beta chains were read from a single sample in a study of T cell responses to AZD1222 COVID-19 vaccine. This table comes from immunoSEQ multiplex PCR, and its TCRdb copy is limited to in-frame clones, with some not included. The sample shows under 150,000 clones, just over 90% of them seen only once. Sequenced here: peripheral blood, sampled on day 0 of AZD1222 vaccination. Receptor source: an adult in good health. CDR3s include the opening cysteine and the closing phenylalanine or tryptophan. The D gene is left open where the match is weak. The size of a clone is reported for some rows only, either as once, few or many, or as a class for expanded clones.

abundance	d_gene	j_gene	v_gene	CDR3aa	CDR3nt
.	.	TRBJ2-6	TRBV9	CASSISGAAGANVLTF	TGTGCCAGCAGCATATCAGGGGCGGCTGGGGCCAACGTCCTGACTTTC
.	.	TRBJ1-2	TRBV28	CASSPPGAPNYGYTF	TGTGCCAGCAGTCCTCCGGGGGCTCCAAACTATGGCTACACCTTC
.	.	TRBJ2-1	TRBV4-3	CASSQDVAPSLSSYNEQFF	TGCGCCAGCAGCCAAGATGTCGCCCCATCCTTGAGCTCCTACAATGAGCAGTTCTTC
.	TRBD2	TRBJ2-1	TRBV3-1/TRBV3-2	CASSQATSPAEQFF	TGTGCCAGCAGCCAGGCGACTAGCCCGGCTGAGCAGTTCTTC
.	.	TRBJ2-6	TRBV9	CASSVPVAFGANVLTF	TGTGCCAGCAGCGTACCAGTGGCCTTTGGGGCCAACGTCCTGACTTTC
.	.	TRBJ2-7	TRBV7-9	CASSPPGSYEQYF	TGTGCCAGCAGCCCACCCGGCTCTTACGAGCAGTACTTC
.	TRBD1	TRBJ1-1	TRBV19	CASSFQGGSAFF	TGTGCCAGTAGCTTTCAGGGGGGTTCGGCTTTCTTT
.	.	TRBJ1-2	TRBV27	CASSLSMGLGRVGNGYTF	TGTGCCAGCAGTTTATCGATGGGGCTAGGTAGGGTAGGAAATGGCTACACCTTC
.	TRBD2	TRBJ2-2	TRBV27	CASSREGVGELFF	TGTGCCAGCAGCCGGGAGGGCGTCGGGGAGCTGTTTTTT
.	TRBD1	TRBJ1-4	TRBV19	CASSSGQSYEKLFF	TGTGCCAGTAGTTCGGGACAGTCCTATGAAAAACTGTTTTTT
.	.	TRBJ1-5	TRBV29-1	CSAKGGDGQPQHF	TGCAGCGCCAAAGGGGGGGATGGGCAGCCCCAGCATTTT
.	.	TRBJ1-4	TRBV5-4	CASRDRGAEKLFF	TGTGCCAGCAGAGACCGAGGGGCTGAAAAACTGTTTTTT
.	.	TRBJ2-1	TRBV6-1	CASSEIVEQFF	TGTGCCAGCAGTGAGATAGTTGAGCAGTTCTTC
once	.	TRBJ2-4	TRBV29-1	CSVETRNIQYF	TGCAGCGTTGAAACTCGGAACATTCAGTACTTC
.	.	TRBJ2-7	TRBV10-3	CAIKGTVLDEQYF	TGTGCCATCAAGGGGACTGTTCTCGACGAGCAGTACTTC
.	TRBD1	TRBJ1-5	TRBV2	CASRPRGQGNQPQHF	TGTGCCAGCAGACCGCGGGGACAGGGCAATCAGCCCCAGCATTTT
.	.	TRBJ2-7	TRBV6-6	CASSYYYEQYF	TGTGCCAGCAGTTATTACTACGAGCAGTACTTC
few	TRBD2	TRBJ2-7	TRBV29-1	CSVASGPHEQYF	TGCAGCGTGGCTAGCGGGCCCCACGAGCAGTACTTC
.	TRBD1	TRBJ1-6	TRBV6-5	CASSRQGQGSPLHF	TGTGCCAGCAGTCGACAGGGCCAAGGCTCACCCCTCCACTTT
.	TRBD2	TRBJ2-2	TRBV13	CASSRGLAGDTGELFF	TGTGCCAGCAGCCGGGGACTAGCGGGAGACACCGGGGAGCTGTTTTTT
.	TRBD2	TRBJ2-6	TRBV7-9	CASKLTSGIAGANVLTF	TGTGCCAGCAAGCTCACTAGCGGGATAGCTGGGGCCAACGTCCTGACTTTC
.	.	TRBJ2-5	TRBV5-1	CASRPNLGGETQYF	TGCGCCAGCCGCCCAAATCTAGGGGGAGAGACCCAGTACTTC
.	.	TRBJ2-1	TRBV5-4	CASSLDNPLRDEQFF	TGTGCCAGCAGCTTGGACAACCCACTACGGGATGAGCAGTTCTTC
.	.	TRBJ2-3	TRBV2	CASSDRGLPRTQYF	TGTGCCAGCAGTGACCGAGGACTCCCGCGTACGCAGTATTTT
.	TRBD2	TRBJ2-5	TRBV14	CASSQLAGWQETQYF	TGTGCCAGCAGCCAGCTAGCGGGTTGGCAAGAGACCCAGTACTTC
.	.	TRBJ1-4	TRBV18	CASSPLSAADGEKLFF	TGTGCCAGCTCACCGCTATCGGCGGCGGACGGGGAAAAACTGTTTTTT
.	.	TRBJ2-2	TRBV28	CASSSQTGELFF	TGTGCCAGCAGTTCGCAAACCGGGGAGCTGTTTTTT
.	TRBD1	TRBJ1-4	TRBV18	CASSPSLMTGKDEKLFF	TGTGCCAGCTCACCATCCCTAATGACAGGGAAGGATGAAAAACTGTTTTTT
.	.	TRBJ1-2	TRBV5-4	CASSSSGRGNYGYTF	TGTGCCAGCAGTTCCTCCGGGAGGGGAAACTATGGCTACACCTTC
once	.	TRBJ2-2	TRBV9	CASSPTRQGGDTGELFF	TGTGCCAGCAGCCCGACTCGGCAGGGAGGCGACACCGGGGAGCTGTTTTTT
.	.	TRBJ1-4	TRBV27	CASSPTGVPTNEKLFF	TGTGCCAGCAGCCCCACGGGGGTTCCAACTAATGAAAAACTGTTTTTT
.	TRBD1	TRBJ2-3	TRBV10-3	CAISAPTGRTDTQYF	TGTGCCATCAGTGCGCCGACAGGGCGCACAGATACGCAGTATTTT
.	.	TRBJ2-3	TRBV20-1	CSASFAAPSTDTQYF	TGCAGTGCTAGTTTCGCAGCGCCGAGCACAGATACGCAGTATTTT
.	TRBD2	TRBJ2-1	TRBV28	CASRRRTSGSLSYNEQFF	TGTGCCAGCAGGCGACGGACTAGCGGGTCTCTCTCCTACAATGAGCAGTTCTTC
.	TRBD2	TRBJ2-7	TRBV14	CASSPIPGLAGEISYEQYF	TGTGCCAGCAGCCCCATCCCAGGACTAGCGGGAGAAATTTCCTACGAGCAGTACTTC
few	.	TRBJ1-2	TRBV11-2	CASSHQGGGYYGYTF	TGTGCCAGCAGCCACCAGGGCGGGGGCTACTATGGCTACACCTTC
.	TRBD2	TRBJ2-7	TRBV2	CASSVLLAGVDEQYF	TGTGCCAGCAGTGTTTTACTAGCGGGAGTTGACGAGCAGTACTTC
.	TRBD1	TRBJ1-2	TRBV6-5	CASRDRVNYGYTF	TGTGCCAGCAGAGACAGGGTGAACTATGGCTACACCTTC
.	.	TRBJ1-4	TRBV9	CASSLPAGTRAGDEKLFF	TGTGCCAGCAGCCTCCCGGCAGGGACCAGGGCGGGGGATGAAAAACTGTTTTTT
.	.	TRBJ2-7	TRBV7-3	CASSLQSQGGEQYF	TGTGCCAGCAGCTTACAATCCCAAGGGGGCGAGCAGTACTTC
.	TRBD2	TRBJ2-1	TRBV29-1	CSVRLAGINEQFF	TGCAGCGTGCGACTAGCGGGAATCAATGAGCAGTTCTTC
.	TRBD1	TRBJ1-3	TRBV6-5	CASSYSRRGLGNTIYF	TGTGCCAGCAGTTACTCTCGGAGGGGGCTCGGAAACACCATATATTTT
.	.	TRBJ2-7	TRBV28	CASSSGTPAHEQYF	TGTGCCAGCAGTTCCGGGACTCCCGCCCACGAGCAGTACTTC
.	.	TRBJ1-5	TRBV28	CASTFRGHQPQHF	TGTGCCAGCACGTTCCGGGGGCATCAGCCCCAGCATTTT
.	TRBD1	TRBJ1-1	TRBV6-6	CASSTPDRGQSEAFF	TGTGCCAGCAGTACCCCCGACAGGGGGCAATCTGAAGCTTTCTTT
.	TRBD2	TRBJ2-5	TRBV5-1	CASSSSGTSGRWETQYF	TGCGCCAGCAGCTCTTCCGGGACTAGCGGGAGGTGGGAGACCCAGTACTTC
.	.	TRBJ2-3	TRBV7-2	CASSPRGTTDTQYF	TGTGCCAGCAGCCCTAGAGGCACCACAGATACGCAGTATTTT
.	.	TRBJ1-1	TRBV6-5	CASSYSPSSGTEAFF	TGTGCCAGCAGTTACTCCCCCTCTTCGGGCACTGAAGCTTTCTTT
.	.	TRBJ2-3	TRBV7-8	CASSLDGLGDTQYF	TGTGCCAGCAGCTTAGACGGCCTGGGCGATACGCAGTATTTT
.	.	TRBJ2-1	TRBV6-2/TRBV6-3	CASSYSGNLRGNEQFF	TGTGCCAGCAGTTACTCCGGGAATCTCCGGGGCAATGAGCAGTTCTTC
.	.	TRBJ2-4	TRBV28	CASRRGPLAKNIQYF	TGTGCCAGCAGAAGAGGACCGTTAGCCAAAAACATTCAGTACTTC
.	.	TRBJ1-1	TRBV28	CASGGTDEAFF	TGTGCCAGCGGAGGCACTGATGAAGCTTTCTTT
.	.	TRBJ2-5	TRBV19	CASSIKDRPRLQETQYF	TGTGCCAGTAGTATTAAGGACAGACCCAGACTTCAAGAGACCCAGTACTTC
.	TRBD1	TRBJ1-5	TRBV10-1	CASSGRFTTGRDQPQHF	TGCGCCAGCAGTGGAAGGTTCACGACAGGGCGGGATCAGCCCCAGCATTTT
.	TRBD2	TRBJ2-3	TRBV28	CASSPAGGGGTDTQYF	TGTGCCAGCAGTCCCGCTGGCGGGGGGGGCACAGATACGCAGTATTTT
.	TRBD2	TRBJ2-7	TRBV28	CASSPGTSGAYEQYF	TGTGCCAGCAGTCCCGGGACTAGCGGAGCCTACGAGCAGTACTTC
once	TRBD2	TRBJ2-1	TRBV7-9	CASSHTNPGLATDEQFF	TGTGCCAGCAGCCATACCAACCCGGGACTAGCGACTGATGAGCAGTTCTTC
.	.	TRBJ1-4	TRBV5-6	CASSLQGIGEKLFF	TGTGCCAGCAGCTTACAGGGAATCGGTGAAAAACTGTTTTTT
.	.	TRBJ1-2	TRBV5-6	CASSPERWAGPPYGYTF	TGTGCCAGCAGCCCCGAGCGGTGGGCAGGCCCCCCCTATGGCTACACCTTC